This T cell receptor beta chain was sequenced for a study of identical twins (dated by TCRdb to about 2016). Notes on the research overall: The study deep-sequenced TCR alpha and beta repertoires from monozygotic twins, unrelated adults of various ages and cord blood to test whether fetal clonotypes persist. Replicate twin experiments were performed at different times using different library preparation protocols to rule out contamination. On the study overall, not on this receptor specifically: Abundant cord blood beta clonotypes had fewer insertions, young adult naive repertoires showed a similar but weaker trend, and memory repertoires showed no such trend. Zero-insertion analyses could be partly confounded by invariant T cells such as MAIT and iNKT, though diverse VJ usage argued against such confounding for most clonotypes. In monozygotic twins, out-of-frame TCR alpha sharing was systematically underestimated by recombination models, although the models agreed with sharing between unrelated individuals. Compared with coincidental sharing between unrelated individuals, out-of-frame TCR alpha sequences shared between twins had an excess of sequences with low generation probability. A weaker excess of twin sharing was found in beta out-of-frame sequences because the signal-to-noise ratio was lowered by fewer shared sequences. Because the same donors could not be followed over many years, the conclusions relied on cross-sectional statistical analysis.

Every donor was a healthy Caucasian. Three pairs of female monozygotic twins, all aged 18 to 29 years, made up the twin cohort. Peripheral blood mononuclear cells were the source from which RNA for the TCR libraries was isolated. Library construction relied on 5' RACE. For sequencing, an Illumina HiSeq 2000 was employed. A universal primer binding site was added through template switching, and the final cDNA carried a unique molecular identifier so that TCR cDNA molecules could be counted accurately. Specific primers in the conserved constant-segment region were used to synthesize first-strand cDNA for TCR alpha and beta chains. Each cDNA library was double barcoded, with a SMART-Mk sample barcode plus Illumina barcodes, to control for contamination. TruSeq adapter sequences and Illumina sample barcodes were added in two successive PCR steps. TCR alpha and beta cDNA libraries were sequenced on the Illumina HiSeq platform with custom primers. The source study handled its data this way. Raw reads were processed with MiGEC to extract unique molecular identifiers, and MiXCR was used to determine CDR3 positions. For each individual, recombination models were inferred using an EM algorithm with the repgenHMM and IGoR tools. The analysis of shared clonotypes was done with the tcR package in R, with sharing normalized by the product of cloneset sizes. Out-of-frame nonproductive sequences were analyzed to study raw recombination free of thymic and clonal selection effects. TCRdb took the public reads, trimmed them with fastp at Q25, ran MiXCR for clone calling and kept in-frame beta chains. Each CDR3 protein gets just one entry, which takes the most common genes and DNA from the rows behind it. TCRdb's processing, not the authors', yielded these V and J calls. The sample includes around 680,000 distinct CDR3 sequences, with more than 6.5% observed a single time. In total, the top ten clones hold 0.98% of the sample.

This clonotype has a handful of counts. Its antigen has not been determined. Base-call qualities are not available, and no considerably larger clone is one nucleotide away. The germline V gene specifies SNHLY as CDR1 and FYNNEI as CDR2. The CDR3 goes from the cysteine to the phenylalanine over 19 residues. CDR3 DNA only is kept here, 57 bases in frame from base 1. V is reduced by 5 bases and J by 6 bases, leaving a spacing of 28 bases between them. This sample was shared with a second study, whose subject was yellow fever vaccine responses in identical twins. The second study's paper adds: According to the authors, the vaccine-induced T cell response in identical twins seemed to be partly convergent and partly specific to each individual. The study precisely tracked vaccine-responding T cell clones in identical twins.

The chain joins TRBV2 to TRBJ1-4; too little of a D gene remains to name it. Sequencing used PBMCs. The receptor was isolated from a woman under 30 in good health. The DNA sequence follows: TGTGCCAGCAGTCACCGCGAAACTATGCCGGGCCCTTGGGATGAAAAACTGTTTTTT. It encodes CASSHRETMPGPWDEKLFF.